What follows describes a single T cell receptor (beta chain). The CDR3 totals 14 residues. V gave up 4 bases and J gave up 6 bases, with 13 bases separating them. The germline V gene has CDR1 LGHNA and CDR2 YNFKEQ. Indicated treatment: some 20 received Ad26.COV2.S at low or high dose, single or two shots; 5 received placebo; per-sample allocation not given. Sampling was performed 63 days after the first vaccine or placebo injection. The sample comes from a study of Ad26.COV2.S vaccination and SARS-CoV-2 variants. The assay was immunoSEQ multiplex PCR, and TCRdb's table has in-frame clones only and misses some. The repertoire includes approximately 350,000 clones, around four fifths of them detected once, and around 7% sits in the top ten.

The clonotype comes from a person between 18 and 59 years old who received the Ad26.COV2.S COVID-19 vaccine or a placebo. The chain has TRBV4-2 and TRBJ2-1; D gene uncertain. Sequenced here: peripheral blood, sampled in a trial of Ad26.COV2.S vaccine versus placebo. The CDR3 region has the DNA TGTGCCAGCAGCCCTCCGCGAGGTAGCAATGAGCAGTTCTTC. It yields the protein CASSPPRGSNEQFF.